This is a list of T cell receptor beta chains from one sample in a study of CD8+ T cells in alopecia areata. Sequenced by immunoSEQ multiplex PCR; TCRdb stores in-frame clones only, minus some. The sample comprises more than 150,000 clones, about three fifths of which are singletons, and over 10% rests with the top ten. The source material was CD8+ T cells sorted from blood, sampled at week 24, from a patient treated with tofacitinib. The receptors shown here come from a human donor with alopecia areata. The CDR3 runs from the conserved cysteine through the conserved F or W. The D gene is left open where the match is weak. Part of the rows lack a size; the others show once, few, many or a class for expanded clones.

j_call | clone_size | d_call | v_call | cdr3_aa | cdr3_nt
TRBJ1-1 | few | NA | TRBV5-1 | CASSLDRVNTEAFF | TGCGCCAGCAGCTTGGACAGGGTGAACACTGAAGCTTTCTTT
TRBJ2-3 | NA | TRBD2 | TRBV13 | CASSLGLAGDTDTQYF | TGTGCCAGCAGCTTAGGCCTAGCGGGGGACACAGATACGCAGTATTTT
TRBJ2-7 | NA | NA | TRBV9 | CASSVATGALEQYF | TGTGCCAGCAGCGTAGCTACGGGGGCGTTGGAGCAGTACTTC
TRBJ1-1 | NA | NA | TRBV7-8 | CASSPGPRNTEAFF | TGTGCCAGCAGCCCCGGGCCCCGGAACACTGAAGCTTTCTTT
TRBJ1-6 | NA | NA | TRBV9 | CASSVGDGDSPLHF | TGTGCCAGCAGCGTAGGGGATGGGGATTCACCCCTCCACTTT
TRBJ2-1 | NA | NA | TRBV9 | CASSVDPGADEQFF | TGTGCCAGCAGCGTAGATCCGGGGGCGGATGAGCAGTTCTTC
TRBJ2-3 | NA | NA | TRBV7-9 | CASSLELAGTDTQYF | TGTGCCAGCAGCTTAGAGCTAGCCGGCACAGATACGCAGTATTTT
TRBJ1-1 | NA | TRBD1 | TRBV6-5 | CASSYWDSNLNTEAFF | TGTGCCAGCAGTTACTGGGACAGTAACTTGAACACTGAAGCTTTCTTT
TRBJ2-1 | NA | TRBD1 | TRBV30 | CAWRPDRVPYNEQFF | TGTGCCTGGAGACCCGACAGGGTTCCGTACAATGAGCAGTTCTTC
TRBJ2-1 | NA | TRBD2 | TRBV7-2 | CASSYSGWYNEQFF | TGTGCCAGCAGCTATAGCGGGTGGTACAATGAGCAGTTCTTC